The entry that follows covers one TCR beta chain sequence. Its antigen is unidentified. CDR3 length: 12 amino acids. Germline V gene lookup returns CDR1 ENHRY and CDR2 SYGVKD. A sample-barcoded 5' primer and a J-beta primer mix were used in a second PCR of roughly 6 to 11 cycles. Tagging of each cDNA molecule was performed by a template-switch adaptor with 12 random nucleotides. From the 5' RACE reads, TCRdb called clonotypes with MiXCR, one entry per CDR3 protein. The sample includes more than 1 million distinct CDR3 sequences, around 43% of them seen just once. Extraction yielded at least 5 micrograms of total RNA per sample. The source of the sample is a study of blood T cells in healthy people across ages. Study-wide background: The capture of about one barcoded beta molecule per two T cells was achieved by template switching.

Overall study results and limits: Underestimates were what the diversity estimates from one million T cells were considered to be.

The chain couples TRBV10-3 to TRBJ2-1, with D possibly matching TRBD1 (5 bases). The J call is uncertain, as TRBJ2-7 better fits the DNA end. The TCR comes from a woman aged 55 to 70 in good health. The sample consisted of blood. Here the CDR3 reads CAISEGVNEQYF. CDR3 sequence (DNA): TGTGCCATCAGTGAAGGGGTGAATGAGCAGTACTTC.